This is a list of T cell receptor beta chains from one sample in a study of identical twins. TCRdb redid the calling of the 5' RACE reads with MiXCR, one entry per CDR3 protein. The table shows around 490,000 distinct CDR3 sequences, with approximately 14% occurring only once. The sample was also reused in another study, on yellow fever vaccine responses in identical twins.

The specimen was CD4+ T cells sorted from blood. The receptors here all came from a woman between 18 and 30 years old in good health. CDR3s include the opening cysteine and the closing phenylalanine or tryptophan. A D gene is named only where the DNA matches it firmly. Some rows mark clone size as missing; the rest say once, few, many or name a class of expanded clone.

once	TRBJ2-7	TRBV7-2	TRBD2	TGTGCCAGCAGCTTAGGGGGACTAGCTCTGGGGAAGTACTTC	CASSLGGLALGKYF
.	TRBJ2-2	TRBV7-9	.	TGTGCCAGCAGCTCGCCTCGGACACTTGGGGCCGGGGAGCTGTTTTTT	CASSSPRTLGAGELFF
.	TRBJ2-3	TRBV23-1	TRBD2	TGCGCCAGCAGTCCCACTAGCGGGGGGCCAAGCTGCACAGATACGCAGTATTTT	CASSPTSGGPSCTDTQYF
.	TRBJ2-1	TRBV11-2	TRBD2	TGTGCCAGCAGCTTTTTCCCAGGGCGGGGGGGCAATGAGCAGTTCTTC	CASSFFPGRGGNEQFF
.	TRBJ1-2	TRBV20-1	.	TGCAGTGCTAGAGTAAAGAAGGGCCCCTCTGGCTACACCTTC	CSARVKKGPSGYTF
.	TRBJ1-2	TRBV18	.	TGTGCCAGCTCACCGGACAGCTATGGCTACACCTTC	CASSPDSYGYTF
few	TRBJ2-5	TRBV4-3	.	TGCGCCAGCAGCCAAGATCCCCGGAACCAAGAGACCCAGTACTTC	CASSQDPRNQETQYF
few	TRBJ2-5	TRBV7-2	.	TGTGCCAGCAGCTTAGTCCCCCAAGAGACCCAGTACTTC	CASSLVPQETQYF
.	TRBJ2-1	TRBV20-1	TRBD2	TGCAGTGCTAGAGATATGAGGCGACTAGCGGGAGCGGAGCAGTTCTTC	CSARDMRRLAGAEQFF
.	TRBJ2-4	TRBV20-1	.	TGCAGTGCTGACGACAGGCTAGCCAAAAACATTCAGTACTTC	CSADDRLAKNIQYF
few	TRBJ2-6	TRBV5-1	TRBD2	TGCGCCAGCAGCGTCGACGGGGGGGGCTCTGGGGCCAACGTCCTGACTTTC	CASSVDGGGSGANVLTF